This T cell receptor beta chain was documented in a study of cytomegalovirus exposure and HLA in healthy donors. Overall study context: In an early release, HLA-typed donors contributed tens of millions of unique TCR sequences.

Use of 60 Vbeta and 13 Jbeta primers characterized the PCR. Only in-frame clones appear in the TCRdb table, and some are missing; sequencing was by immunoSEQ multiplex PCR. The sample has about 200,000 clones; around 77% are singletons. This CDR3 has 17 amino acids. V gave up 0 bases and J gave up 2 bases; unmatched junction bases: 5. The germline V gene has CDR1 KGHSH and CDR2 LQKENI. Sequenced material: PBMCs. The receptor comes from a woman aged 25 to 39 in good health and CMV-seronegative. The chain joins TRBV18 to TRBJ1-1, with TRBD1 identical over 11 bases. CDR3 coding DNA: TGTGCCAGCTCACCACCGGGGACAGGGGGGACAAACACTGAAGCTTTCTTT. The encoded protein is CASSPPGTGGTNTEAFF.